Below, 20 T cell receptor beta chains from the same sample are listed, as sequenced in a study of control samples from healthy donors and cancer patients. Here immunoSEQ multiplex PCR was the method, and the copy in TCRdb shows in-frame clones only, minus some. Counted here are roughly 29,000 clones, less than 80% occurring once; the ten biggest clones make up 22%. The material sequenced was PBMCs. The receptor source for this set is a man in his sixties with head and neck cancer.

The chain employs TRBV7-2 and TRBJ1-2, with TRBD1 matching 8 bases. The CDR3 sequence is 12 residues long. Germline trimming cut 5 bases from V and 9 bases from J; bases unmatched to any gene: 5. In germline, CDR1 is SGHTA, CDR2 FQGNSA. The CDR3 DNA reads as TGTGCCAGCAGCCAGGACAGGGAGAGCTACACCTTC. Amino acid sequence: CASSQDRESYTF.

Turning to this clone: Other DNA sequences in the sample encode the same CDR3. The genes are TRBV7-9 and TRBJ2-7, with a possible D match to TRBD1 (6 bases). The CDR3 sequence is 14 residues long. Trimming removed 2 bases from V and 3 bases from J, with 11 bases in between. Germline V CDR1 and CDR2: SEHNR, FQNEAQ (reference sequence). The CDR3 spells CASSLQGLLYEQYF. CDR3 nucleotides: TGTGCCAGCAGCTTACAGGGGCTTCTCTACGAGCAGTACTTC. Full variable domain (missing parts from reference TRBV7-9 and TRBJ2-7): DTGVSQNPRHKITKRGQNVTFRCDPISEHNRLYWYRQTLGQGPEFLTYFQNEAQLEKSRLLSDRFSAERPKGSFSTLEIQRTEQGDSAMYLCASSLQGLLYEQYFGPGTRLTVT.

This chain connects TRBV30 to TRBJ1-1; tentative D call: TRBD1 (5 bases). Germline V gene lookup returns CDR1 GTSNPN and CDR2 SVGIG (reference sequence). V lost 4 bases to trimming and J lost 10 bases, with 16 bases between them. The CDR3 contains 12 residues. CDR3 sequence: CAWKRARVPAFF. The CDR3, as DNA: TGTGCCTGGAAAAGGGCCAGGGTTCCAGCTTTCTTT.

V gene TRBV28 combines with J gene TRBJ1-2; 11 nucleotides agree with TRBD1. The V gene's germline CDR1 is MDHEN and CDR2 SYDVKM. This CDR3 spans 15 amino acids. The ends lost 6 bases at V and 7 bases at J; junction bases unmatched: 10. CDR3 in DNA: TGTGCCAGCAGGCTGAAAGGACAGGGGGCAAGTGGCTACACCTTC. Amino acid sequence: CASRLKGQGASGYTF.

In its sample, this clone ranks as medium-sized. The chain carries TRBV6-5 and TRBJ2-3; D perhaps matches TRBD2 (5 bases). V lost 7 bases and J 2 bases, leaving 16 bases between the germline ends. Germline CDR1 reads MNHEY; CDR2 reads SVGAGI. This CDR3 spans 15 amino acids. The CDR3 DNA reads TGTGCCAGCACCCCAGCCGCGGGTCCCACAGATACGCAGTATTTT. It encodes CASTPAAGPTDTQYF.

In the case of this clone: In the same sample, other DNA sequences code for this CDR3. The chain uses TRBV18 and TRBJ1-5; the D gene is possibly TRBD1 (5 bases). Deletions cut 2 bases from V and 4 bases from J, with 9 bases between. Germline values: CDR1 KGHSH, CDR2 LQKENI. The CDR3 contains 14 residues. CDR3 bases: TGTGCCAGCTCACCAGGGACGGGAAATCAGCCCCAGCATTTT. This encodes CASSPGTGNQPQHF. The full variable domain, in which reference TRBV18 and TRBJ1-5 provide the parts outside the CDR3, is NAGVMQNPRHLVRRRGQEARLRCSPMKGHSHVYWYRQLPEEGLKFMVYLQKENIIDESGMPKERFSAEFPKEGPSILRIQQVVRGDSAAYFCASSPGTGNQPQHFGDGTRLSIL.

CDR3 sequence (DNA): TGTGCCACCAGCGAACGCGGGAGTGCAACCAAAAACATTCAGTACTTC. It specifies CATSERGSATKNIQYF. V usage is TRBV15 and J usage is TRBJ2-4; 7 bases are shared with TRBD2. J was trimmed by 2 bases and V by 5 bases; bases with no gene match: 9. CDR3 size: 16 residues. The germline V gene has CDR1 LNHNV and CDR2 YYDKDF (reference sequence).

The chain couples TRBV19 to TRBJ1-2; D is undetermined. Between the trimmed V and J ends, which lost 3 bases and 3 bases, there was a span of 11 bases. Germline assignment: CDR1 LNHDA and CDR2 SQIVND (reference sequence). The CDR3 is made up of 14 amino acids. CDR3 in amino acids: CASSMASGDYGYTF. CDR3 nucleotide sequence: TGTGCCAGTAGTATGGCCAGTGGCGACTATGGCTACACCTTC.

In its sample, this clone was seen a few times. The gene calls are TRBV16 and TRBJ1-4; TRBD1 matches 7 bases. This CDR3 region has 15 residues. V gave up 0 bases and J gave up 4 bases; unmatched junction bases: 2. Per germline, CDR1 KGHSY and CDR2 FQNENV. CDR3 sequence (DNA): TGTGCCAGCAGCCAATCGGGACAGTTTAATGAAAAACTGTTTTTT. Residues: CASSQSGQFNEKLFF.

This clone was detected only once. The V and J genes are TRBV7-2 and TRBJ1-5; perhaps TRBD1 as D (6 bases). The germline gives CDR1 SGHTA, CDR2 FQGNSA. The V end lost 1 base, the J end lost 7 bases, and 14 bases lay between the germline ends. This CDR3 is built from 15 residues. CDR3 residues: CASSLETGGWQPQHF. The CDR3, as DNA: TGTGCCAGCAGCTTAGAGACAGGAGGCTGGCAGCCCCAGCATTTT.

This clone was counted between two and nine times. The chain's CDR3 is CASSPQLAGESNEQFF. As DNA, the CDR3 is TGTGCCAGCTCACCGCAACTAGCGGGAGAATCGAATGAGCAGTTCTTC. This chain joins TRBV18 and TRBJ2-1, with 11 bases that match TRBD2. The CDR3 spans 16 residues. The V gene end was trimmed by 3 bases and the J gene end by 7 bases; junction bases not matched to a gene: 8. Per the germline V gene, CDR1 is KGHSH and CDR2 is LQKENI.

In its sample, this clone was seen once. The V call is TRBV18, the J call TRBJ1-5; TRBD1 aligns across 7 bases. The CDR3 spans 13 residues. Losses at the gene ends were 5 bases for V and 6 bases for J; bases not matched to a gene: 4. Germline CDR1 reads KGHSH; CDR2 reads LQKENI. The CDR3 sequence is CASSTGELQPQHF. The CDR3 DNA follows: TGTGCCAGCTCAACAGGGGAACTTCAGCCCCAGCATTTT.

The rearrangement joins TRBV30 to TRBJ2-5; unclear D gene. The CDR3 covers 16 residues. Trimming pared 4 bases from V and 4 bases from J, leaving 22 bases between. Germline V gene lookup returns CDR1 GTSNPN and CDR2 SVGIG (reference sequence). CDR3 region: CAWTLGSQSIGETQYF. The CDR3 nucleotides read TGTGCCTGGACCCTAGGCTCCCAAAGTATAGGAGAGACCCAGTACTTC.

The gene calls are TRBV28 and TRBJ2-7, with D hard to call. V gave up 2 bases and J gave up 4 bases, with 9 bases separating them. Germline CDR1 is MDHEN and CDR2 is SYDVKM. The CDR3 is made up of 13 amino acids. The CDR3 DNA reads as TGTGCCAGCAGTTTACATACGCCTTACGAGCAGTACTTC. The encoded protein is CASSLHTPYEQYF.

The rearrangement links TRBV7-2 to TRBJ2-1; 9 nucleotides align to TRBD1. This CDR3 spans 15 amino acids. Germline CDR1 and CDR2: SGHTA and FQGNSA. V dropped 5 bases and J dropped 0; count of bases not matched to a gene: 2. The DNA of the CDR3 is TGTGCCAGCAGCAGGGGACAGGGCTCCTACAATGAGCAGTTCTTC. This translates into CASSRGQGSYNEQFF.

This clone appeared a few times. The chain employs TRBV28 and TRBJ2-2; maybe TRBD2 (10 bases). CDR1 is MDHEN, CDR2 SYDVKM, per germline. The CDR3 spans 20 residues. With 6 bases removed from V and 5 bases from J, the gap between germline ends came to 31 bases. CDR3 in DNA: TGTGCCAGCAGCAAATCGGGACAGGGTCGAATAGCGGGAGGAACCGGGGAGCTGTTTTTT. It translates to CASSKSGQGRIAGGTGELFF.

The chain uses TRBV9 and TRBJ2-7; D remains ambiguous. Germline V gene sequence: CDR1 SGDLS, CDR2 YYNGEE. V shed 4 bases and J shed 3 bases, with 14 bases lying between them. The CDR3 spans 14 residues. The CDR3 nucleotides are TGTGCCAGCAGCCTCCAAGTGAGCGACTACGAGCAGTACTTC. Residues: CASSLQVSDYEQYF.

The chain links TRBV5-4 to TRBJ2-1; 8 bases are shared with TRBD1. The CDR3 is 17 amino acids. With 4 bases clipped from V and 1 base from J, the junction kept 10 bases outside the gene matches. In germline, CDR1 is SGHNT, CDR2 YYREEE (reference sequence). CDR3 region: CASSPAGDRKSYNEQFF. The CDR3 nucleotides are TGTGCCAGCAGCCCTGCCGGGGACAGGAAATCCTACAATGAGCAGTTCTTC.

This clone came up once. This chain joins TRBV6-2 or TRBV6-3 and TRBJ2-5, with 7 bases identical to TRBD1. The CDR3 totals 16 residues. The V and J ends lost 2 bases and 2 bases, in that order; junction bases with no gene match: 8. The germline V gene encodes CDR1 MNHEY and CDR2 SVGEGT. The CDR3 DNA reads TGTGCCAGCAGTTACGGGCCGGGACAGAGTCAAGAGACCCAGTACTTC. Translating it yields CASSYGPGQSQETQYF.

The rearrangement links TRBV11-2 to TRBJ2-5; D call uncertain. Germline CDR1 and CDR2: SGHAT and FQNNGV. V was pared by 2 bases and J by 5 bases, with 12 bases between. The length of the CDR3 is 14 residues. The CDR3 spells CASSLLGLTETQYF. The CDR3 bases are TGTGCCAGCAGCTTATTGGGGTTGACTGAGACCCAGTACTTC.